These 8 T cell receptor beta chains came from one sample sequenced in a study of shared clonotypes between healthy human individuals. Profiled with immunoSEQ multiplex PCR; TCRdb holds only in-frame clones, not every one. The sample yields over a million clones, approximately 98% seen once. Sequencing input: naive CD4+ T cells sorted from blood. Subset of the sample: CD45RA+ positively selected. The receptors were sampled from a young man in good health.

The gene calls are TRBV7-6 and TRBJ2-2, with D possibly called TRBD1 or TRBD2 (6 bases each). This CDR3 spans 16 amino acids. Per the germline V gene, CDR1 is SGHVS and CDR2 is FNYEAQ. Deletions cut 5 bases from V and 6 bases from J, with 19 bases between. The chain's CDR3 is CASSLLGGGPAGELFF. The CDR3 coding sequence is TGTGCCAGCAGCCTATTAGGGGGAGGACCGGCCGGGGAGCTGTTTTTT.

This chain uses TRBV6-5 with TRBJ2-1; D is unclear. CDR3 size: 15 residues. Between the trimmed V and J ends, which lost 2 bases and 5 bases, there was a span of 13 bases. Germline V gene lookup returns CDR1 MNHEY and CDR2 SVGAGI. The CDR3 bases are TGTGCCAGCAGTTACGTACCAGTGGGGAACAATGAGCAGTTCTTC. This gives the protein CASSYVPVGNNEQFF.

The V and J genes are TRBV28 and TRBJ2-1; 14 positions match TRBD2. Germline trimming cut 5 bases from V and 2 bases from J; bases unmatched to any gene: 11. The CDR3 is 19 residues long. Germline CDR1 MDHEN, CDR2 SYDVKM. CDR3 in DNA: TGTGCCAGCAGTCCCTGGGCAGGGACTAGCGGGAGTACCTACAATGAGCAGTTCTTC. It codes for CASSPWAGTSGSTYNEQFF.

With regard to this clone: Other DNA sequences in the sample encode the same CDR3. This sequence joins TRBV5-1 and TRBJ2-2; D unresolved. Germline V gives CDR1 SGHRS, CDR2 YFSETQ. The V end was cut by 0 bases, the J end by 1 base, with 4 bases between. The CDR3 runs to 14 residues. The CDR3 DNA sequence: TGCGCCAGCAGCTTGGGTGGGAACACCGGGGAGCTGTTTTTT. This gives the protein CASSLGGNTGELFF.

The gene calls are TRBV6-1 and TRBJ1-1; the match to TRBD1 covers 9 bases. Germline V gene lookup returns CDR1 MNHNS and CDR2 SASEGT. The V gene end was trimmed by 2 bases and the J gene end by 5 bases; junction bases not matched to a gene: 9. The CDR3 runs 16 residues. DNA for the CDR3: TGTGCCAGCAGTGAATTCGGGACAGGGTTATATACTGAAGCTTTCTTT. It encodes CASSEFGTGLYTEAFF.

In this sample, this clone turned up once. CDR3 residues: CASTKSRTGELFF. The CDR3 DNA reads TGTGCCAGCACCAAATCTAGGACAGGGGAGCTGTTTTTT. V usage is TRBV7-9 and J usage is TRBJ2-2; D possibly corresponds to TRBD1 (5 bases). CDR3 length: 13 residues. Germline CDR1 reads SEHNR; CDR2 reads FQNEAQ (reference sequence). The V end lost 7 bases, the J end lost 8 bases, and 14 bases lay between the germline ends.

The rearrangement uses TRBV29-1 and TRBJ2-1, with TRBD1 matching 7 bases. CDR1 and CDR2 (germline): SQVTM, ANQGSEA. Trimming removed 7 bases from V and 5 bases from J; junction bases left unmatched: 14. CDR3 length: 15 residues. The CDR3 coding sequence is TGCAGCGGTGGGTGGGGCCAGGGGGACCACAATGAGCAGTTCTTC. Amino acid sequence: CSGGWGQGDHNEQFF.

J is TRBJ1-1 and V is TRBV15; no definite D call. The length of the CDR3 is 16 residues. Trimming removed 0 bases at V and 1 base at J, with 12 bases between. The V gene's germline CDR1 is LNHNV and CDR2 YYDKDF (reference sequence). The CDR3, as DNA: TGTGCCACCAGCAGAGAGTATCGGCAGGCGAACACTGAAGCTTTCTTT. It specifies CATSREYRQANTEAFF.